This TCR beta chain was sequenced for a study of identical twins. Study-wide points: Researchers caution that invariant MAIT and iNKT cells could partly confound zero-insertion analyses.

Unique molecular identifiers were present on cDNA, and template switching added a universal primer site. Each CDR3 protein is one row after TCRdb ran MiXCR on the 5' RACE reads. The sample includes about 720,000 distinct CDR3 sequences, 15% to 20% of them seen just once. Germline loops: CDR1 SGHRS, CDR2 YFSETQ. The CDR3 consists of 14 residues. J was trimmed by 6 bases and V by 4 bases; bases with no gene match: 8. The table lists this clonotype with a few counts. The antigen remains unidentified. These data also featured in a second study, about T cells expressing NK-cell markers. Per that study: Sorted CD3+CD56+NKG2C+, CD3+CD56+NKG2C- and CD3+CD56-NKG2C+ T cells supplied TCR beta repertoires.

This chain connects TRBV5-1 to TRBJ1-2; 8 nucleotides align to TRBD1. Material: PBMCs. The sequence was obtained from a woman younger than 30 in good health. For the CDR3, the DNA is TGCGCCAGCAGCGACCGACAGGGGAAGGATGGCTACACCTTC. Protein product: CASSDRQGKDGYTF.